This T cell receptor beta chain was sequenced in a study of cytomegalovirus exposure and HLA in healthy donors. Produced via immunoSEQ multiplex PCR; TCRdb's table is partial and in-frame only. The sample shows about 160,000 clones, about 96% of them seen only once. V trimming: 2 bases; J trimming: 7 bases; junction bases outside the gene matches: 11. Germline-derived CDR1 and CDR2 are MNHNS and SASEGT. The CDR3 is 16 amino acids. In regard to this clone: Its antigen is not known.

Study-level results: First-cohort TCR clusters were later found to tend to co-occur in the 90 to 150 validation repertoires. It was 150 to 200 TCR beta chains that were listed as cytomegalovirus-associated.

Sequencing used PBMCs. The sequence derives from a woman between 18 and 29 years old in good health and CMV-seronegative. The chain joins TRBV6-1 to TRBJ1-3, with 7 bases identical to TRBD1. For the CDR3, the DNA is TGTGCCAGCAGTGAACACAGGGGACAAGGATTGAACACCATATATTTT. It codes for CASSEHRGQGLNTIYF.